What follows describes a single T cell receptor beta chain. Antigen specificity is unknown. Each CDR3 protein gets one entry after TCRdb re-called the 5' RACE reads with MiXCR. Here the sample spans a few hundred thousand distinct CDR3 sequences, approximately 19% being singletons. CDR1 and CDR2 from the germline V gene are SGHNT and YYREEE (reference sequence). The CDR3 sequence is 14 residues long. V lost 4 bases and J lost 3; bases outside the gene matches: 7. This specimen comes from a study of T-cell memory formation after mild COVID-19. Study-level results: Pre-infection memory showed some responding clones, and this suggested that cross-reactive memory joined. Among clones contracting day 15 to 85, CD4/CD8 was balanced, whereas later expanders leaned CD4+.

Input material: PBMCs or a T cell subset sorted from them (not recorded which). This clonotype originated in a man younger than 35 who had mild COVID-19 (a few samples of this study predate the infection). Cell type and time point are not known. The V and J genes are TRBV5-4 and TRBJ2-7, with 7 positions matching TRBD1. CDR3 nucleotide sequence: TGTGCCAGCAGCCGGACGGGACAGAACTACGAGCAGTACTTC. It translates to CASSRTGQNYEQYF.